The 25 T cell receptor beta chains in this list originate from one sample, sequenced in a study of T cells in Graves' hyperthyroidism and ophthalmopathy. From RNA transcripts, TCR beta CDR3 regions were amplified. The HTBI primer set was used in a first-round RT-PCR of the TCR CDR3. TCRdb recomputed calls from the multiplex PCR reads with MiXCR, one row per CDR3 protein. The repertoire holds approximately 520,000 distinct CDR3 sequences, roughly a quarter seen once, with about 11% in the top ten. Material: blood. The source is a woman aged 25 to 45 with Graves' ophthalmopathy.

In this sample, this clonotype turned up many times. The genes are TRBV19 and TRBJ1-1; TRBD1 agrees at 11 bases. Losses at the gene ends were 5 bases for V and 2 bases for J; bases not matched to a gene: 4. CDR1 is LNHDA, CDR2 SQIVND, per germline (reference sequence). The CDR3 is made up of 15 amino acids. DNA of the CDR3: TGTGCCAGTAGTCGGGACAGGGGGTTTAACACTGAAGCTTTCTTT. Protein: CASSRDRGFNTEAFF.

The chain recombines TRBV19 with TRBJ1-2; D gene ambiguous. The CDR3 extends over 13 amino acids. Germline V gene data show CDR1 as LNHDA and CDR2 as SQIVND (reference sequence). Trimming removed 3 bases from V and 4 bases from J, with 9 bases in between. The CDR3 sequence: CASSILDGYGYTF. CDR3 sequence (DNA): TGTGCCAGTAGTATCTTGGACGGCTATGGCTACACCTTC. Full variable domain (missing parts from reference TRBV19 and TRBJ1-2): DGGITQSPKYLFRKEGQNVTLSCEQNLNHDAMYWYRQDPGQGLRLIYYSQIVNDFQKGDIAEGYSVSREKKESFPLTVTSAQKNPTAFYLCASSILDGYGYTFGSGTRLTVV.

The sample holds many counts of this clonotype. The genes are TRBV11-2 and TRBJ2-7, with D perhaps matching TRBD1 (6 bases). The V end was cut by 1 base, the J end by 4 bases, with 14 bases between. Germline values: CDR1 SGHAT, CDR2 FQNNGV. The CDR3 has 15 amino acids. The CDR3 spells CASSLVAGDGYEQYF. DNA of the CDR3: TGTGCCAGCAGCTTAGTTGCAGGGGATGGGTACGAGCAGTACTTC.

The rearrangement joins TRBV6-1 to TRBJ2-2, with D possibly called TRBD1 or TRBD2 (6 bases each). Germline assignment: CDR1 MNHNS and CDR2 SASEGT. V was clipped by 6 bases and J by 3 bases, with 17 bases between them. The CDR3 consists of 16 residues. The CDR3 coding sequence is TGTGCCAGCAGGGGGGGAACAGGGCTCGACACCGGGGAGCTGTTTTTT. Its translation is CASRGGTGLDTGELFF.

This clonotype was seen at least ten times. This chain links TRBV12-3 or TRBV12-4 with TRBJ2-5; no clear D gene. Trimming pared 2 bases from V and 1 base from J, leaving 8 bases between. The CDR3 spans 14 residues. Here the CDR3 reads CASSLIPRQETQYF. CDR3 nucleotide sequence: TGTGCCAGCAGTTTAATCCCTCGCCAAGAGACCCAGTACTTC.

J is TRBJ2-4 and V is TRBV7-9; unclear D gene. Trimming removed 6 bases from V and 5 bases from J, with 8 bases in between. The germline V gene has CDR1 SEHNR and CDR2 FQNEAQ (reference sequence). The CDR3 consists of 12 residues. The CDR3, as DNA: TGTGCCAGCAGTCTGGACCAAAACATTCAGTACTTC. This sequence encodes CASSLDQNIQYF.

This clonotype was counted at least ten times. The rearrangement uses TRBV2 and TRBJ2-7; tentative D call: TRBD1 (5 bases). Germline CDR1 is SNHLY and CDR2 is FYNNEI. V dropped 4 bases and J dropped 2 bases, with 9 bases sitting between them. The length of the CDR3 is 13 residues. DNA for the CDR3: TGTGCCAGCAGTGCAGGGTTAGCCTACGAGCAGTACTTC. Its translation is CASSAGLAYEQYF.

V gene TRBV28 combines with J gene TRBJ1-1; D gene uncertain. CDR1 and CDR2 from the germline V gene are MDHEN and SYDVKM. The CDR3 runs to 14 residues. Trimming removed 5 bases from V and 0 bases from J, with 10 bases in between. CDR3 loop: CASSQQVMNTEAFF. The CDR3 nucleotides are TGTGCCAGCAGTCAGCAGGTCATGAACACTGAAGCTTTCTTT.

The table lists this clonotype with many counts. The gene calls are TRBV12-3 or TRBV12-4 and TRBJ2-7, with D maybe TRBD1 (6 bases). The CDR3 is 13 amino acids. Trimming took off 3 bases at V and 3 bases at J, with 9 bases between the two ends. CDR3 DNA: TGTGCCAGCAGTTTGTACAGGGACTACGAGCAGTACTTC. Protein product: CASSLYRDYEQYF.

The chain links TRBV29-1 to TRBJ2-7; D gene unclear. The CDR3 length is 14 residues. Germline loops: CDR1 SQVTM, CDR2 ANQGSEA. V was cut by 7 bases and J by 0 bases, with 16 bases left in between. The CDR3 reads CSATSMESSYEQYF. The CDR3 nucleotides read TGCAGCGCCACCTCGATGGAAAGCTCCTACGAGCAGTACTTC.

The chain carries TRBV6-1 and TRBJ1-3; D is possibly TRBD1 (6 bases). CDR1 is MNHNS, CDR2 SASEGT, per germline. The CDR3 has 14 residues. V lost 10 bases and J lost 4, with 17 bases in between. The CDR3: CATRTALEGNTIYF. The CDR3 DNA sequence: TGTGCCACCAGGACAGCATTGGAGGGAAACACCATATATTTT.

This clonotype was counted at least ten times. The CDR3 spells CSVEEGTWEGGETQYF. The CDR3 region has the DNA TGCAGCGTTGAAGAAGGGACCTGGGAGGGAGGGGAGACCCAGTACTTC. The chain couples TRBV29-1 to TRBJ2-5; 7 positions match TRBD2. Germline CDR1 reads SQVTM; CDR2 reads ANQGSEA. J was trimmed by 5 bases and V by 0 bases; bases with no gene match: 12. The CDR3 loop spans 16 amino acids. Supplemented by reference TRBV29-1 and TRBJ2-5, the full variable domain reads SAVISQKPSRDICQRGTSLTIQCQVDSQVTMMFWYRQQPGQSLTLIATANQGSEATYESGFVIDKFPISRPNLTFSTLTVSNMSPEDSSIYLCSVEEGTWEGGETQYFGPGTRLLVL.

The sample holds many counts of this clonotype. This sequence joins TRBV19 and TRBJ1-2; unclear D gene. The V gene lost 3 bases and the J gene lost 4 bases, with 9 bases spanning the gap. The CDR3 has 13 amino acids. CDR1 and CDR2 (germline): LNHDA, SQIVND (reference sequence). The CDR3 spells CASSIGPGYGYTF. The CDR3 DNA is TGTGCCAGTAGTATCGGACCGGGCTATGGCTACACCTTC.

This clonotype was picked up many times. This rearrangement joins TRBV6-5 to TRBJ2-7, with 8 positions matching TRBD2. The V gene end was trimmed by 2 bases and the J gene end by 3 bases; junction bases not matched to a gene: 9. Germline loops: CDR1 MNHEY, CDR2 SVGAGI. The CDR3 loop spans 16 amino acids. The CDR3 DNA sequence: TGTGCCAGCAGTTACACGGGGGCGGGGGGCCACTACGAGCAGTACTTC. It yields the protein CASSYTGAGGHYEQYF.

This clonotype was seen a handful of times. The rearrangement links TRBV19 to TRBJ1-5, with 11 bases that match TRBD1. Trimming cost V 6 bases and J 12 bases; bases outside gene matches: 13. The CDR3 spans 15 residues. Germline V CDR1 and CDR2: LNHDA, SQIVND (reference sequence). The CDR3 coding sequence is TGTGCCAGTAGGGATGAGGGACAGGGGGTTTTTGACCAGCATTTT. Translation: CASRDEGQGVFDQHF.

This clonotype occurred many times. The rearrangement links TRBV28 to TRBJ1-2, with 8 bases that match TRBD1. The V segment lost 5 bases and the J segment 4 bases; nucleotides outside the gene matches: 6. The CDR3 spans 14 residues. From germline, CDR1 is MDHEN and CDR2 SYDVKM. The DNA of the CDR3 is TGTGCCAGCAGTAACAGGGGGGGGACCTATGGCTACACCTTC. Translated, it gives CASSNRGGTYGYTF.

The chain has TRBV4-1 and TRBJ1-5; perhaps TRBD1 as D (6 bases). From germline, CDR1 is MGHRA and CDR2 YSYEKL. The CDR3 runs to 19 residues. V was pared by 5 bases and J by 7 bases, with 30 bases between. CDR3: CASSKGPRGPNIVQQPQHF. The CDR3 DNA follows: TGCGCCAGCAGCAAAGGACCCAGGGGCCCTAATATAGTACAACAGCCCCAGCATTTT.

This clonotype was recorded a few times. As DNA, the CDR3 is TGTGCCAGCAGTTTCACCCCGGGATCCGAGCAGTACTTC. It codes for CASSFTPGSEQYF. The rearrangement uses TRBV27 and TRBJ2-7; D is perhaps TRBD2 (5 bases). CDR3 length: 13 amino acids. Germline V gives CDR1 MNHEY, CDR2 SMNVEV (reference sequence). V lost 3 bases to trimming and J lost 6 bases, with 12 bases between them.

In this sample, this clonotype turned up many times. The chain employs TRBV11-1 and TRBJ2-2; 7 positions agree with TRBD2. J lost 2 bases, V lost 6 bases, and 9 bases had no gene match. Germline V gives CDR1 SGHAT, CDR2 FQDESV (reference sequence). This CDR3 region has 16 residues. CDR3 amino acids: CASRGDGGTNTGELFF. CDR3 coding DNA: TGTGCCAGCAGGGGAGACGGGGGGACCAACACCGGGGAGCTGTTTTTT.

The chain employs TRBV6-2 or TRBV6-3 and TRBJ2-7; 7 bases align to TRBD2. The germline CDR1 and CDR2 sequences are MNHEY and SVGEGT. V gave up 5 bases and J gave up 6 bases; unmatched junction bases: 13. The CDR3 sequence is 15 residues long. The CDR3 bases are TGTGCCAGCAGTCTGCGATCCGGACTAGGAGGCGAGCAGTACTTC. It yields the protein CASSLRSGLGGEQYF.

As concerns this clonotype: The junction differs from germline at one of its ends, possibly a read error. This sequence joins TRBV12-5 and TRBJ1-1; D is perhaps TRBD1 (5 bases). CDR3 length: 17 amino acids. Germline CDR1 is LGHNT and CDR2 is FRNRAP. The CDR3 region is CACGLAAGHSTLSEAFF. DNA of the CDR3: TGTGCTTGTGGTTTGGCCGCCGGACACTCTACCCTCTCTGAAGCTTTCTTT.

This rearrangement joins TRBV5-6 to TRBJ1-1; TRBD1 agrees at 7 bases. Germline trimming cut 4 bases from V and 3 bases from J; bases unmatched to any gene: 6. Per the germline V gene, CDR1 is SGHDT and CDR2 is YYEEEE. This CDR3 is built from 14 residues. The CDR3 region is CASSQFDRDTEAFF. Here the CDR3 DNA reads TGTGCCAGCAGCCAATTCGACAGGGACACTGAAGCTTTCTTT. The whole variable domain, remainder taken from reference TRBV5-6 and TRBJ1-1, is DAGVTQSPTHLIKTRGQQVTLRCSPKSGHDTVSWYQQALGQGPQFIFQYYEEEERQRGNFPDRFSGHQFPNYSSELNVNALLLGDSALYLCASSQFDRDTEAFFGQGTRLTVV.

As regards this clonotype: The junction and the germline gene differ at one end; a read error may be behind it. This rearrangement joins TRBV7-9 to TRBJ2-2, with D possibly matching TRBD2 (5 bases). Germline CDR1 SEHNR, CDR2 FQNEAQ (reference sequence). The CDR3 is 15 residues long. Here the CDR3 reads CASSPGADNTGEPFF. The CDR3 bases are TGTGCCAGCAGCCCGGGTGCAGATAACACCGGGGAGCCGTTTTTT.

This clonotype has only one observation. CDR3 in DNA: TGTGCCAGCAGTGAACTTCACAGGGATCCGGAGACCCAGTACTTC. Translation gives CASSELHRDPETQYF. The chain employs TRBV6-1 and TRBJ2-5; the D gene is possibly TRBD1 (6 bases). V was cut by 2 bases and J by 5 bases, with 15 bases left in between. Germline lookup yields CDR1 MNHNS and CDR2 SASEGT. There are 15 residues in the CDR3.

This chain uses TRBV6-4 with TRBJ2-7; the match to TRBD2 covers 12 bases. Trimming took 0 bases from V and 4 from J; bases not matched to a gene: 10. Germline CDR1 MRHNA, CDR2 SNTAGT. The CDR3 sequence is 18 residues long. CDR3 amino acids: CASSDSPSGRAIRYEQYF. The CDR3 nucleotides read TGTGCCAGCAGTGACTCTCCTAGCGGGAGGGCCATAAGGTACGAGCAGTACTTC.